This TCR beta chain was captured in a study of spatial heterogeneity in lung cancer. At the level of the study: Fewer alpha-chain than beta-chain sequences were consistently detected.

Sample time point: sample taken at primary tumor resection. Unsorted samples of tumor, nontumor lung or frozen PBMC had their whole RNA sequenced. MiXCR was run by TCRdb on the 5' RACE reads, yielding one entry per CDR3 protein. The data hold about 12,000 distinct CDR3 sequences, with roughly an eighth observed a single time. This clonotype has a single count. The CDR3 has 17 amino acids. V lost 4 bases and J lost 7, with 25 bases in between. In germline, CDR1 is SEHNR, CDR2 FQNEAQ (reference sequence). The source was PBMCs, collected at surgery. The gene calls are TRBV7-9 and TRBJ1-2; D might be TRBD1 (5 bases). This TCR was sampled from a female donor with early-stage non-small cell lung cancer. CDR3 amino acids: CASSSSTGTPQGGGYTF. CDR3 nucleotide sequence: TGTGCCAGCAGCTCATCGACCGGGACCCCCCAAGGTGGTGGCTACACCTTC.